These 15 T cell receptor beta chains were sequenced from one sample in a study of blood T cell repertoires in COVID-19. Libraries were prepared by immunoSEQ multiplex PCR; TCRdb keeps only in-frame clonotypes and omits some of them. The sample contains roughly 80,000 clones, more than 70% of which appear only once. Material for sequencing was peripheral blood. These receptor sequences come from a woman in her sixties with acute or convalescent COVID-19.

This clone was observed a handful of times. The CDR3 sequence: CARSRPDRVGDQPQHF. DNA for the CDR3: TGTGCCAGAAGTCGCCCGGACAGGGTAGGAGATCAGCCCCAGCATTTT. V usage is TRBV5-3 and J usage is TRBJ1-5, with 8 positions matching TRBD1. TRBV5-3 is an open reading frame, and its role is uncertain. There are 16 residues in the CDR3. With V trimmed by 5 bases and J by 5 bases, 12 bases remained unmatched.

This rearrangement joins TRBV5-6 to TRBJ2-7; 11 bases fit TRBD1. This CDR3 has 16 residues. The ends lost 3 bases at V and 3 bases at J; junction bases unmatched: 8. Per the germline V gene, CDR1 is SGHDT and CDR2 is YYEEEE. CDR3 nucleotide sequence: TGTGCCAGCAGCTCCGGGACAGGGGGTTTAGGCTACGAGCAGTACTTC. Translation: CASSSGTGGLGYEQYF.

J is TRBJ2-7 and V is TRBV10-3; weak D call: TRBD1 (7 bases). The germline CDR1 and CDR2 sequences are ENHRY and SYGVKD. This CDR3 has 14 residues. Trimming took 4 bases from V and 3 from J, leaving 13 bases between them. CDR3 sequence reads: CAISAGDRYYEQYF. The CDR3 DNA reads as TGTGCCATCAGTGCGGGGGACAGATACTACGAGCAGTACTTC.

The rearrangement joins TRBV5-1 to TRBJ1-4; 7 positions match TRBD1. The J segment lost 8 bases and the V segment lost 2 bases, leaving 6 bases of the junction unmatched. Germline CDR1 and CDR2: SGHRS and YFSETQ. This CDR3 is built from 14 residues. The CDR3 DNA follows: TGCGCCAGCAGCTTACAGGGGTGGGACGAAAAACTGTTTTTT. Protein product: CASSLQGWDEKLFF.

Only a few counts were recorded for this clone. This sequence joins TRBV19 and TRBJ1-5; 10 bases map to TRBD1. The germline CDR1 and CDR2 sequences are LNHDA and SQIVND (reference sequence). After removal of 7 bases from V and 6 bases from J, the junction contained 6 bases not matched to a gene. This CDR3 region has 14 residues. This CDR3 is CASKDRGWGQPQHF. In DNA, the CDR3 is TGTGCCAGTAAGGACAGGGGGTGGGGTCAGCCCCAGCATTTT.

In its sample, this clone was seen a few times. The V call is TRBV7-2, the J call TRBJ2-2; 12 bases are shared with TRBD2. The CDR3 has 17 residues. Germline lookup yields CDR1 SGHTA and CDR2 FQGNSA. With V trimmed by 3 bases and J by 2 bases, 4 bases remained unmatched. The CDR3 sequence: CASSFSSGGANTGELFF. Here the CDR3 DNA reads TGTGCCAGCAGCTTCTCTAGCGGGGGGGCCAACACCGGGGAGCTGTTTTTT.

There are a few counts of this clone. This chain connects TRBV19 to TRBJ2-3; TRBD2 matches 12 bases. The CDR3 loop spans 15 amino acids. The ends lost 7 bases at V and 2 bases at J; junction bases unmatched: 4. Looked up from germline, CDR1 is LNHDA and CDR2 is SQIVND (reference sequence). The CDR3 DNA reads as TGTGCCAGTAACCGACTAGCGGGAGACACAGATACGCAGTATTTT. It codes for CASNRLAGDTDTQYF.

CDR3 DNA: TGTGCCAGCAGCCTGTACTCCCATACGCAGTATTTT. Translation: CASSLYSHTQYF. The V gene is TRBV12-3 or TRBV12-4, the J gene TRBJ2-3, with unresolved D. CDR3 size: 12 residues. Trimming removed 6 bases at V and 7 bases at J, with 11 bases between.

CDR3 loop: CASTLDRGLGGYTF. In DNA form, the CDR3 reads TGTGCCAGCACCCTAGACAGGGGGCTCGGGGGCTACACCTTC. The chain joins TRBV6-5 to TRBJ1-2, with 10 positions matching TRBD1. Germline V gene sequence: CDR1 MNHEY, CDR2 SVGAGI. The CDR3 is 14 amino acids. Germline trimming cut 7 bases from V and 8 bases from J; bases unmatched to any gene: 10.

The chain has TRBV11-3 and TRBJ2-6; 8 bases match TRBD1. J lost 1 base, V lost 5 bases, and 4 bases had no gene match. Per germline, CDR1 SGHNT and CDR2 YENEEA. This CDR3 has 16 amino acids. CDR3 residues: CASSTRTGSGANVLTF. CDR3 in DNA: TGTGCCAGCAGCACCCGGACAGGGTCTGGGGCCAACGTCCTGACTTTC.

The V call is TRBV11-3, the J call TRBJ1-2; weak D call: TRBD1 (5 bases). Trimming removed 0 bases at V and 4 bases at J, with 12 bases between. CDR3 length equals 15 residues. CDR1 SGHNT and CDR2 YENEEA come from the germline V gene. CDR3 DNA: TGTGCCAGCAGCTTAGACCAGGGAGGGAGCTATGGCTACACCTTC. Protein sequence: CASSLDQGGSYGYTF.

This rearrangement joins TRBV18 to TRBJ1-2; the match to TRBD1 covers 7 bases. The CDR3 extends over 13 amino acids. Germline CDR1 and CDR2: KGHSH and LQKENI. V lost 4 bases to trimming and J lost 6 bases; unmatched junction nucleotides: 5. The CDR3 nucleotides are TGTGCCAGCTCACGGACAGGAGATCATGGCTACACCTTC. Translated: CASSRTGDHGYTF.

CDR3 nucleotide sequence: TGTGCCAGCAGTATAGTGGGCAGGGCTGGTTCTAACTATGGCTACACCTTC. Translating gives CASSIVGRAGSNYGYTF. The chain employs TRBV28 and TRBJ1-2; D might be TRBD1 (5 bases). V was trimmed by 5 bases and J by 0 bases, leaving 19 bases between them. CDR3 length equals 17 residues. CDR1 MDHEN and CDR2 SYDVKM come from the germline V gene.

In this sample, this clone turned up once. The chain joins TRBV29-1 to TRBJ1-6, with 10 bases matching TRBD1. V was clipped by 6 bases and J by 7 bases; unmatched bases: 6. The CDR3 covers 14 residues. Germline lookup yields CDR1 SQVTM and CDR2 ANQGSEA. CDR3 protein: CSVGDRGRNSPLHF. In nucleotides, the CDR3 is TGCAGCGTCGGGGACAGGGGTAGGAATTCACCCCTCCACTTT. The full variable domain, rest sourced from reference TRBV29-1 and TRBJ1-6, is SAVISQKPSRDICQRGTSLTIQCQVDSQVTMMFWYRQQPGQSLTLIATANQGSEATYESGFVIDKFPISRPNLTFSTLTVSNMSPEDSSIYLCSVGDRGRNSPLHFGNGTRLTVT.

In this sample, this clone turned up once. The V and J genes are TRBV5-4 and TRBJ2-7; D gene unclear. The CDR3 extends over 14 amino acids. Trimming cost V 2 bases and J 2 bases, with 11 bases left between them. CDR1 is SGHNT and CDR2 is YYREEE in the germline V gene (reference sequence). Here the CDR3 reads CASSFAPGTYEQYF. CDR3 nucleotide sequence: TGTGCCAGCAGCTTCGCCCCCGGTACCTACGAGCAGTACTTC.